Given below is one T cell receptor beta chain in context. Its target is not known. The data were taken from a study of CD8 T cells in ankylosing spondylitis. Germline loops: CDR1 DFQATT, CDR2 SNEGSKA (reference sequence). The CDR3 runs 13 residues. The ends were cut back, 5 bases at V and 6 bases at J, with 14 bases in the middle. Regarding the study as a whole: Roughly 8 highly homologous variants made up a TCR beta motif, and this motif appeared characteristic of ankylosing spondylitis blood.

TCRdb itself ran the 5' RACE reads through MiXCR, one entry per CDR3 protein. In the table there are under 850,000 distinct CDR3 sequences, 15% to 20% of which are singletons. This clonotype was sampled from a male donor with ankylosing spondylitis. This sequence joins TRBV20-1 and TRBJ2-1; D is ambiguous. Sequencing was performed on blood, either unsorted or a sorted T cell fraction (not recorded which). The CDR3 DNA is TGCAGTGCTCATAACAGCCCAAGCAATGAGCAGTTCTTC. Its translation is CSAHNSPSNEQFF.